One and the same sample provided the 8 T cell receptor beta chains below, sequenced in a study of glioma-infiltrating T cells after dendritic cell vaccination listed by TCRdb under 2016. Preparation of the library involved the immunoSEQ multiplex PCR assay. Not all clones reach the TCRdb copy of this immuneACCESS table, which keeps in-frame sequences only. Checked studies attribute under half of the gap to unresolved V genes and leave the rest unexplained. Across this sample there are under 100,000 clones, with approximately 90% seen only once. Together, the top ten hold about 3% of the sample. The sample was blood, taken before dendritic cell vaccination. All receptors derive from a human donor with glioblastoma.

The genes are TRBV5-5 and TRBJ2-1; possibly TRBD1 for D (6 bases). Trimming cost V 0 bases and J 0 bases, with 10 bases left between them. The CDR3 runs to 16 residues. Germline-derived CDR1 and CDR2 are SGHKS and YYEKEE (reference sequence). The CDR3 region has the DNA TGTGCCAGCAGCTTGGTAGGCAGGGGCTCCTACAATGAGCAGTTCTTC. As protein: CASSLVGRGSYNEQFF. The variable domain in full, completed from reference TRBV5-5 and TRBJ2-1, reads DAGVTQSPTHLIKTRGQQVTLRCSPISGHKSVSWYQQVLGQGPQFIFQYYEKEERGRGNFPDRFSARQFPNYSSELNVNALLLGDSALYLCASSLVGRGSYNEQFFGPGTRLTVL.

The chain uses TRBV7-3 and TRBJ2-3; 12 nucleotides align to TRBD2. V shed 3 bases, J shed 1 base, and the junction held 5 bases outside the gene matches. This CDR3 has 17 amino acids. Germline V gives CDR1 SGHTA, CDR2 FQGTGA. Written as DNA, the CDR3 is TGTGCCAGCAGCTTCTCGGGACTAGCGGGCCGCACAGATACGCAGTATTTT. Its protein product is CASSFSGLAGRTDTQYF.

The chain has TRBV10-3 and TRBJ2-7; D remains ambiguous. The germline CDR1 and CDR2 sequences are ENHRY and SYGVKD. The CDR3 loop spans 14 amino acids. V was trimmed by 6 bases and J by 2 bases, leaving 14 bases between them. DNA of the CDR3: TGTGCCATCAGGAGTGAGACAAGAACCTACGAGCAGTACTTC. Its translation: CAIRSETRTYEQYF.

The CDR3 sequence: CASSEIRTGLGHYGYTF. The CDR3 DNA reads TGTGCCAGCAGTGAAATAAGAACAGGGCTGGGACACTATGGCTACACCTTC. This rearrangement joins TRBV6-1 to TRBJ1-2, with a weak D call TRBD1 (6 bases). Trimming pared 2 bases from V and 3 bases from J, leaving 19 bases between. Germline V gene data show CDR1 as MNHNS and CDR2 as SASEGT. There are 17 residues in the CDR3.

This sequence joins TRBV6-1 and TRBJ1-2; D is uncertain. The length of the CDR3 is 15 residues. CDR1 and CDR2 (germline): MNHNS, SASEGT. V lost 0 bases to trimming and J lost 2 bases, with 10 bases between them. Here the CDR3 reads CASSEAHSTNYGYTF. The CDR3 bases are TGTGCCAGCAGTGAAGCCCACAGCACAAACTATGGCTACACCTTC.

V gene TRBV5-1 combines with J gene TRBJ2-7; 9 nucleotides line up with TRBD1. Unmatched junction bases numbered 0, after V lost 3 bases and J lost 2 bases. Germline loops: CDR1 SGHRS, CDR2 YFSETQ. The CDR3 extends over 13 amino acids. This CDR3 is CASSWDRAYEQYF. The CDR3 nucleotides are TGCGCCAGCAGCTGGGACAGGGCCTACGAGCAGTACTTC.

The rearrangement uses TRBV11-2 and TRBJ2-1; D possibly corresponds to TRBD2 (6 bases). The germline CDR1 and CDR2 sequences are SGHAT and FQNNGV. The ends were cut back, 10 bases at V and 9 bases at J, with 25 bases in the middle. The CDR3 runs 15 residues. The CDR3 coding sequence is TGTGCCATCCAGCTGGGGGGTGGAGGAATGCTTGAGCAGTTCTTC. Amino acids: CAIQLGGGGMLEQFF.

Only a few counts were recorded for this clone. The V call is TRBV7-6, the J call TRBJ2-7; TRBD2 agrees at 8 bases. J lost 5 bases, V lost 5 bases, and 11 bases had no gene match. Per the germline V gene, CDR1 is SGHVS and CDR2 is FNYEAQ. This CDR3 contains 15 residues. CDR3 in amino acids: CASSAKRELNDEQYF. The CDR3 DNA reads TGTGCCAGCAGCGCAAAGCGGGAGCTAAACGACGAGCAGTACTTC.